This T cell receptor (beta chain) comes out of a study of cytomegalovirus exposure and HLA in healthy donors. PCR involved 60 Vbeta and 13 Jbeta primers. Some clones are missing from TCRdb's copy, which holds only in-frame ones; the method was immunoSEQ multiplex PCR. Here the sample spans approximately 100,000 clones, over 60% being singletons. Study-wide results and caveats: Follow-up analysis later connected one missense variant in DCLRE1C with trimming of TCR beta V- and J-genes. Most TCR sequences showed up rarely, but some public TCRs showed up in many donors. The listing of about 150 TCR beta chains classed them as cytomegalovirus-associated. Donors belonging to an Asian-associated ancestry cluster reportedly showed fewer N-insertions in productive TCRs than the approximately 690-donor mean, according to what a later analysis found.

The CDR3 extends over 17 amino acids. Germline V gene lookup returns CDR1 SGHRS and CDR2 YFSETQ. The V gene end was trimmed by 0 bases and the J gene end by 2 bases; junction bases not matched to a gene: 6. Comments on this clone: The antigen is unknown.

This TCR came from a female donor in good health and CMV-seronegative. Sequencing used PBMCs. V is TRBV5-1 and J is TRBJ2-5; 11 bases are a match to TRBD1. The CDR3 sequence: CASSLVLGTGGQETQYF. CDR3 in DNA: TGCGCCAGCAGCTTGGTACTAGGGACAGGGGGACAAGAGACCCAGTACTTC. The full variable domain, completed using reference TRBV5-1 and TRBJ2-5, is KAGVTQTPRYLIKTRGQQVTLSCSPISGHRSVSWYQQTPGQGLQFLFEYFSETQRNKGNFPGRFSGRQFSNSRSEMNVSTLELGDSALYLCASSLVLGTGGQETQYFGPGTRLLVL.